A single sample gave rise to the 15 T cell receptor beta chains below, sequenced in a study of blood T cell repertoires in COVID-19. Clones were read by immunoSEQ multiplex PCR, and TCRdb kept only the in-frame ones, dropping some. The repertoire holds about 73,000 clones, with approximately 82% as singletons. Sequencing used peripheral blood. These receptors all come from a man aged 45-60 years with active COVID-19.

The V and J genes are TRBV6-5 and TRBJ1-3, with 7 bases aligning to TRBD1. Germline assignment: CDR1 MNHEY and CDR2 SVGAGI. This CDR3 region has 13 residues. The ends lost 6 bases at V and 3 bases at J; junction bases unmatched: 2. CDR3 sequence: CASRRGRGNTIYF. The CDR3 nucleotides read TGTGCCAGCAGGAGGGGGCGTGGAAACACCATATATTTT.

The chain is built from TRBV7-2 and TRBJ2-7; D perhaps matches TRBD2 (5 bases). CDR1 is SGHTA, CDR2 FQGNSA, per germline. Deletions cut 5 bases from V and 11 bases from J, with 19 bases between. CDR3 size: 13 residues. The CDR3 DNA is TGTGCCAGCAGCCTCTCAGGTGAGGAGGCTAAGTACTTC. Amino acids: CASSLSGEEAKYF.

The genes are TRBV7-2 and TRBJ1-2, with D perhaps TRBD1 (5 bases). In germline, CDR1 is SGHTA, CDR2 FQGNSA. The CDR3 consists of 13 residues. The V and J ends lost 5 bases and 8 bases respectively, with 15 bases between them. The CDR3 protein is CASSPPFQGGYTF. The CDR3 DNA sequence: TGTGCCAGCAGCCCCCCCTTCCAGGGCGGCTACACCTTC.

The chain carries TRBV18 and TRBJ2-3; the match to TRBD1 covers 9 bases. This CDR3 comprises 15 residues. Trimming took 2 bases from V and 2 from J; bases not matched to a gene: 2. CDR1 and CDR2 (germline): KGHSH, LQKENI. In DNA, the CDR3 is TGTGCCAGCTCACCAGGGACAGGGATCACAGATACGCAGTATTTT. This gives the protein CASSPGTGITDTQYF. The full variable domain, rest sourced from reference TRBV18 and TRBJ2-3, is NAGVMQNPRHLVRRRGQEARLRCSPMKGHSHVYWYRQLPEEGLKFMVYLQKENIIDESGMPKERFSAEFPKEGPSILRIQQVVRGDSAAYFCASSPGTGITDTQYFGPGTRLTVL.

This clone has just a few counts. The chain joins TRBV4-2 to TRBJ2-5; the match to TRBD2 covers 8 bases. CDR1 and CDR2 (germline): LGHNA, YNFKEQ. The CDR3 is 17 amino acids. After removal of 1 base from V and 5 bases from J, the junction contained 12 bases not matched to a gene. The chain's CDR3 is CASSQGTGGADGETQYF. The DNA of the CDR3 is TGTGCCAGCAGCCAAGGGACCGGGGGGGCCGACGGGGAGACCCAGTACTTC.

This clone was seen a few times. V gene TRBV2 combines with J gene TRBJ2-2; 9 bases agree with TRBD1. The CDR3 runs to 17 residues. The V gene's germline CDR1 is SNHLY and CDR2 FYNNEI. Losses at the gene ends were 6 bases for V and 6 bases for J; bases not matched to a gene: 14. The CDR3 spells CASRFQWGQGKSGELFF. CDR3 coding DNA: TGTGCCAGCAGGTTTCAGTGGGGACAGGGAAAATCCGGGGAGCTGTTTTTT.

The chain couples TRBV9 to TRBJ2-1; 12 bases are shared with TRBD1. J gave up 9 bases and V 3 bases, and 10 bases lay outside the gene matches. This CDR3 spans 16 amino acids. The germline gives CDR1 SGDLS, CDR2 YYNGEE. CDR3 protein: CASSDGTGGDPFEQFF. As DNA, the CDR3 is TGTGCCAGCAGCGACGGGACAGGGGGCGATCCTTTTGAGCAGTTCTTC. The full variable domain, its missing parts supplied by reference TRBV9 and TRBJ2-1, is DSGVTQTPKHLITATGQRVTLRCSPRSGDLSVYWYQQSLDQGLQFLIQYYNGEERAKGNILERFSAQQFPDLHSELNLSSLELGDSALYFCASSDGTGGDPFEQFFGPGTRLTVL.

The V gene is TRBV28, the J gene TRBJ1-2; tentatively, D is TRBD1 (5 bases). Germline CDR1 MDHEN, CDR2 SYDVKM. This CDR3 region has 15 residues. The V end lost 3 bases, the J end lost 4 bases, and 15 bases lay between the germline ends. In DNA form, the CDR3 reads TGTGCCAGCAGTTTCTCGGGCAGGGAGGGCTATGGCTACACCTTC. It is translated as CASSFSGREGYGYTF.

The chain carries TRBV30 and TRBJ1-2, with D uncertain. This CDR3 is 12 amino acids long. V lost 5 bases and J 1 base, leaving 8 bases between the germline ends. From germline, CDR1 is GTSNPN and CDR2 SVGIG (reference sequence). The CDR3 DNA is TGTGCCTGGGATCTCCTTAACTATGGCTACACCTTC. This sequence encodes CAWDLLNYGYTF.

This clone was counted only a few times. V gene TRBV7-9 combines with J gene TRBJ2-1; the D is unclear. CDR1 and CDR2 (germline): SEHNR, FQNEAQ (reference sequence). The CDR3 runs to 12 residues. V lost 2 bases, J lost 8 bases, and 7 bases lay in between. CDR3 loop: CASSLSADEQFF. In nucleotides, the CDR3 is TGTGCCAGCAGCTTATCGGCGGATGAGCAGTTCTTC.

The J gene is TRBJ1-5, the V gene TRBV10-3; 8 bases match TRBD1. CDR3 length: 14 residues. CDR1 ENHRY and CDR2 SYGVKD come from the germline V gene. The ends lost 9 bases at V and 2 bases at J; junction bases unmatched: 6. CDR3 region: CAIAGGAGNQPQHF. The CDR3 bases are TGTGCCATAGCAGGGGGCGCTGGCAATCAGCCCCAGCATTTT.

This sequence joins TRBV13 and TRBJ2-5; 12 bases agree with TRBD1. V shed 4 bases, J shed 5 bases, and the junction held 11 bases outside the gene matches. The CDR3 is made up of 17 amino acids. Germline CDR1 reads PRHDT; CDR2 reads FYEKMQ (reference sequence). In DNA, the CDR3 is TGTGCCAGCAGCTCCCCGGGACAGGGGGCTTTCGGTGAGACCCAGTACTTC. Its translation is CASSSPGQGAFGETQYF.

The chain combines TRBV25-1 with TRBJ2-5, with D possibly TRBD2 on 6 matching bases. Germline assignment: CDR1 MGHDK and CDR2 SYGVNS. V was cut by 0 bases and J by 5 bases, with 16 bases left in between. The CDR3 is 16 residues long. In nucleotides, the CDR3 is TGTGCCAGCAGTGAATATAAAGGGGCAGGGAGGGAGACCCAGTACTTC. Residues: CASSEYKGAGRETQYF.

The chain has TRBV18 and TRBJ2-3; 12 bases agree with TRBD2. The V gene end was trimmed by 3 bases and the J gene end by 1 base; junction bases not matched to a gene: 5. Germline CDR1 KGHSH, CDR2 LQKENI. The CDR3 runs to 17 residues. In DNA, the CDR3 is TGTGCCAGCTCACCCGGACTAGCGGGGATGGGCACAGATACGCAGTATTTT. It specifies CASSPGLAGMGTDTQYF.

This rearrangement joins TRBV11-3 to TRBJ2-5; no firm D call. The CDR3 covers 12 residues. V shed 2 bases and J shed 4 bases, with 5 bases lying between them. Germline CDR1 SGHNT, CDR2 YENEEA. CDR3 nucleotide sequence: TGTGCCAGCAGCTTATCCGGAGAGACCCAGTACTTC. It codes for CASSLSGETQYF.